Here is one TCR beta chain with its context. Its antigen is as yet unknown. CDR1 is MGHRA, CDR2 YSYEKL, per germline. CDR3 size: 17 residues. Trimming removed 5 bases from V and 0 bases from J, with 14 bases in between. According to the study, TCR beta libraries were built with iRepertoire HTBI primers and CDR3-region Arm-PCR. TCRdb itself ran the multiplex PCR reads through MiXCR, one entry per CDR3 protein. This table holds around 430,000 distinct CDR3 sequences, 22% found once. The data were obtained in a study of regulatory T cells in long-lasting Graves disease. Study background: In persistent Graves' disease, antithyroid drugs had been taken for over 5 years and TSH receptor antibodies stayed positive.

This sample's time point: persistent/refractory GD, antithyroid drugs over 5 years with positive TRAb. PBMCs were the source of the RNA used for TCR sequencing. Patients came from an endocrinology department in Xi'an, China. Study results and caveats: There was favoring of TRBV28, TRBJ1-2 and TRBJ2-5 in persistent disease. Whereas new patients shared 1,000 or so public clonotypes, persistent patients shared more, at a few thousand.

The specimen was peripheral blood mononuclear cells (PBMCs), collected when the disease was refractory, from a patient treated with antithyroid drugs. This rearrangement joins TRBV4-1 to TRBJ1-6; D call uncertain. This receptor was obtained from a female donor with Graves disease. CDR3: CASSARMPSSYNSPLHF. The CDR3 DNA sequence: TGCGCCAGCAGCGCGAGAATGCCGAGCTCCTATAATTCACCCCTCCACTTT.